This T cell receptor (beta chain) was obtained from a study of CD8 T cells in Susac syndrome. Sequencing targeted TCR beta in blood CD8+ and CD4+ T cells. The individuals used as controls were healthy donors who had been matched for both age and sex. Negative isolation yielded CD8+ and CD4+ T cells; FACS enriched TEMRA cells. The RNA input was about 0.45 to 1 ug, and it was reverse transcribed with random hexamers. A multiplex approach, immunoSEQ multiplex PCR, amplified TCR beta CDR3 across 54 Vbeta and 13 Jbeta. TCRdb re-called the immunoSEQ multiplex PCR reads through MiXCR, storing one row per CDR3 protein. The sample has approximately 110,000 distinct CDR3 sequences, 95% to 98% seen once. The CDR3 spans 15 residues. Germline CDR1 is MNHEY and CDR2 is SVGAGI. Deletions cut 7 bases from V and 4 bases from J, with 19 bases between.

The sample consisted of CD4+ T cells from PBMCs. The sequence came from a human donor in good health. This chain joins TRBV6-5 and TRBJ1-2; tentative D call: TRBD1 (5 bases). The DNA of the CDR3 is TGTGCCAGCACTGGGACCACGGATTGGATCTATGGCTACACCTTC. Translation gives CASTGTTDWIYGYTF.